These 12 T cell receptor beta chains were sequenced from one sample in a study of T cell responses to AZD1222 COVID-19 vaccine. Produced via immunoSEQ multiplex PCR; TCRdb's table is partial and in-frame only. The sample has under 200,000 clones, about nine tenths seen once. The input for sequencing was peripheral blood, taken on day 0 of AZD1222 vaccination. These TCRs come from an adult in good health.

This rearrangement joins TRBV5-1 to TRBJ2-2, with unresolved D. Germline CDR1 is SGHRS and CDR2 is YFSETQ. V lost 4 bases, J lost 2 bases, and 9 bases lay in between. The CDR3 is 14 residues long. The CDR3 DNA follows: TGCGCCAGCAGCATATACTCAAACACCGGGGAGCTGTTTTTT. Its protein is CASSIYSNTGELFF.

The sample holds one count of this clone. The chain joins TRBV10-1 to TRBJ1-2; a possible D gene is TRBD1 (5 bases). V gave up 0 bases and J gave up 8 bases, with 10 bases separating them. In germline, CDR1 is WNHNN, CDR2 SYGVQD (reference sequence). There are 13 residues in the CDR3. CDR3 DNA: TGCGCCAGCAGTGAGTCAAGGGGACGGGGCTACACCTTC. Translated: CASSESRGRGYTF.

The chain carries TRBV7-9 and TRBJ1-1; 9 nucleotides line up with TRBD1. Germline V gene lookup returns CDR1 SEHNR and CDR2 FQNEAQ (reference sequence). Trimming cost V 5 bases and J 1 base; bases outside gene matches: 5. This CDR3 is built from 15 residues. The CDR3 loop is CASSTTGGTNTEAFF. DNA of the CDR3: TGTGCCAGCAGCACTACAGGGGGCACGAACACTGAAGCTTTCTTT.

The V gene is TRBV19, the J gene TRBJ2-3; 7 nucleotides match TRBD1. The CDR3 sequence is 16 residues long. Germline V lookup: CDR1 LNHDA, CDR2 SQIVND (reference sequence). Trimming removed 7 bases from V and 4 bases from J; junction bases left unmatched: 14. In nucleotides, the CDR3 is TGTGCCAGTACCTTCCGGACAGGCCCCGTCCCAGATACGCAGTATTTT. Its protein product is CASTFRTGPVPDTQYF. The variable domain in full, with the rest retrieved from reference TRBV19 and TRBJ2-3, is DGGITQSPKYLFRKEGQNVTLSCEQNLNHDAMYWYRQDPGQGLRLIYYSQIVNDFQKGDIAEGYSVSREKKESFPLTVTSAQKNPTAFYLCASTFRTGPVPDTQYFGPGTRLTVL.

In DNA form, the CDR3 reads TGTGCCAGCAGTTGGGACAGTGCAACTAATGAAAAACTGTTTTTT. Encoded protein: CASSWDSATNEKLFF. This chain uses TRBV28 with TRBJ1-4, with 7 bases that match TRBD1. Trimming took 4 bases from V and 0 from J; bases not matched to a gene: 2. The CDR3 is made up of 15 amino acids. Germline values: CDR1 MDHEN, CDR2 SYDVKM.

CDR3 coding DNA: TGTGCCAGCAGCTTGTCCAGTGACTCCTACAATGAGCAGTTCTTC. It codes for CASSLSSDSYNEQFF. The chain employs TRBV5-5 and TRBJ2-1; D gene unclear. Germline lookup yields CDR1 SGHKS and CDR2 YYEKEE (reference sequence). CDR3 length: 15 residues. V lost 1 base and J 0 bases, leaving 8 bases between the germline ends.

In the case of this clone: The junction differs from germline at one of its ends, possibly a read error. The V gene is TRBV25-1, the J gene TRBJ2-7; maybe TRBD2 (7 bases). The CDR3 runs to 12 residues. From germline, CDR1 is MGHDK and CDR2 SYGVNS. The CDR3 is CASSLRGGLQDF. The CDR3 DNA follows: TGTGCCAGCAGTTTAAGGGGGGGTCTTCAGGACTTC.

Turning to this clone: Other DNA sequences within the sample encode an identical CDR3. The chain couples TRBV28 to TRBJ1-1; D remains unclear. Trimming stripped 8 bases from V and 0 bases from J, with 7 bases between. Germline CDR1 MDHEN, CDR2 SYDVKM. The CDR3 length is 12 residues. CDR3 sequence reads: CASGVMNTEAFF. The CDR3 coding sequence is TGTGCCAGCGGGGTCATGAACACTGAAGCTTTCTTT.

Details on this clone: Distinct nucleotide sequences in the sample also encode this CDR3. The chain couples TRBV28 to TRBJ2-6; D is undetermined. Germline V gene sequence: CDR1 MDHEN, CDR2 SYDVKM. V was trimmed by 6 bases and J by 4 bases, leaving 7 bases between them. The CDR3 runs to 13 residues. The CDR3 bases are TGTGCCAGCAGCTTTAGCGGGGCCAACGTCCTGACTTTC. It translates to CASSFSGANVLTF.

CDR3 bases: TGTGCCAGCTCACCGTCCGGGACAGGGACCGGGGAGCTGTTTTTT. Its translation: CASSPSGTGTGELFF. The V and J genes are TRBV18 and TRBJ2-2, with 9 positions matching TRBD1. Germline values: CDR1 KGHSH, CDR2 LQKENI. With V trimmed by 3 bases and J by 5 bases, 4 bases remained unmatched. The CDR3 consists of 15 residues.

The V gene is TRBV5-4, the J gene TRBJ1-4; no clear D gene. Germline lookup yields CDR1 SGHNT and CDR2 YYREEE (reference sequence). The CDR3 totals 17 residues. Deletions cut 4 bases from V and 0 bases from J, with 16 bases between. CDR3 nucleotides: TGTGCCAGCAGCCATCGACAAGACGGTGCAACTAATGAAAAACTGTTTTTT. Amino acid sequence: CASSHRQDGATNEKLFF.

This chain connects TRBV7-2 to TRBJ1-2; 9 bases line up with TRBD1. With 6 bases clipped from V and 8 bases from J, the junction kept 7 bases outside the gene matches. The CDR3 consists of 13 residues. Germline-derived CDR1 and CDR2 are SGHTA and FQGNSA. CDR3 region: CASRQGQGWGYTF. The CDR3 DNA sequence: TGTGCCAGCAGACAAGGACAGGGGTGGGGCTACACCTTC.